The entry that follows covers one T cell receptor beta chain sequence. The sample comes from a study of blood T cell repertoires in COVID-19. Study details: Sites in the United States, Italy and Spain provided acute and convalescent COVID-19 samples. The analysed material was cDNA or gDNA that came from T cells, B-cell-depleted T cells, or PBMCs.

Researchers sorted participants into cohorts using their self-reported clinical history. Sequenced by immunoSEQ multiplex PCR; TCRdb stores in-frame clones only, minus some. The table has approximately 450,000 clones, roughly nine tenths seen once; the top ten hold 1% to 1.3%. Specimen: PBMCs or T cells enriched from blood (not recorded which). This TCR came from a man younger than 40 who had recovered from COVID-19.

The CDR3 nucleotides are TGTGCCAGCAGTTTATCGGACAGGGGTCTGGACGAGCAGTACTTC. Its protein is CASSLSDRGLDEQYF. The rearrangement uses TRBV28 and TRBJ2-7, with 9 bases that match TRBD1. V lost 1 base and J lost 5; bases outside the gene matches: 6. Germline CDR1 reads MDHEN; CDR2 reads SYDVKM. The CDR3 contains 15 residues. Filled out from reference TRBV28 and TRBJ2-7, the complete variable domain reads DVKVTQSSRYLVKRTGEKVFLECVQDMDHENMFWYRQDPGLGLRLIYFSYDVKMKEKGDIPEGYSVSREKKERFSLILESASTNQTSMYLCASSLSDRGLDEQYFGPGTRLTVT.